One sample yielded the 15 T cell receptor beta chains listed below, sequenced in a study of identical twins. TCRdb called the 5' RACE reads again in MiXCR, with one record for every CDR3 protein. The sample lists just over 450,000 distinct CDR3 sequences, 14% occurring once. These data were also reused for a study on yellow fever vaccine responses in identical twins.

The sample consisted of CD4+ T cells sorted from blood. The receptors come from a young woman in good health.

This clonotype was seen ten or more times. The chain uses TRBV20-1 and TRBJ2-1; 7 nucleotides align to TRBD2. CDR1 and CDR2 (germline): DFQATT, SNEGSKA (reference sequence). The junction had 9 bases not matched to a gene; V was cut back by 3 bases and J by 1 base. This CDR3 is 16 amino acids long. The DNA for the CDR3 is TGCAGTGCTAGGGTCCCCGGGACTATTTCCTACAATGAGCAGTTCTTC. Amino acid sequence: CSARVPGTISYNEQFF.

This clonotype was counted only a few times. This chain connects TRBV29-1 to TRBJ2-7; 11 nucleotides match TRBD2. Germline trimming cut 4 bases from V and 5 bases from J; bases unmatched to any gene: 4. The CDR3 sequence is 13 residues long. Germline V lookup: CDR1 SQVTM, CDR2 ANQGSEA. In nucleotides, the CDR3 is TGCAGCGTTGTAGCGGGAGGGCCTAACGAGCAGTACTTC. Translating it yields CSVVAGGPNEQYF.

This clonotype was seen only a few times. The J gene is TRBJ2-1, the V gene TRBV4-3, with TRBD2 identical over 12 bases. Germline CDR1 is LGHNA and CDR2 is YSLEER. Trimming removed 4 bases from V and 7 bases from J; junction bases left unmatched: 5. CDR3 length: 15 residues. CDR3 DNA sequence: TGCGCCAGCAGCCTCGGGACTAGCGGGCTAAATGAGCAGTTCTTC. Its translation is CASSLGTSGLNEQFF.

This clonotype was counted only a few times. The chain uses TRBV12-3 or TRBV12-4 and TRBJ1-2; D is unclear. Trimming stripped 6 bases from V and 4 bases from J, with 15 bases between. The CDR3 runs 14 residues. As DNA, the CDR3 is TGTGCCAGCAGCGCCGGGGTAATTACCTATGGCTACACCTTC. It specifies CASSAGVITYGYTF.

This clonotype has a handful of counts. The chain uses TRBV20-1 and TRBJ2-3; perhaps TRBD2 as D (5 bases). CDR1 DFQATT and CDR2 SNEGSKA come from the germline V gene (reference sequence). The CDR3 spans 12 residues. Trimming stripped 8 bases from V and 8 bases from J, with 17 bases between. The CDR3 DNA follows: TGCAGTCCGGGGTATACGGGCACTACGCAGTATTTT. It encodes CSPGYTGTTQYF.

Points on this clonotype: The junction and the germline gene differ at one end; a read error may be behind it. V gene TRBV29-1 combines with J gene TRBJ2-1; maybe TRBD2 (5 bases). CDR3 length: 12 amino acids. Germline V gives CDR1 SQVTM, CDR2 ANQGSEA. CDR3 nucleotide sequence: TGCAGCGTTGATCGGGGTTACAATGAGCAGTTGTTC. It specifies CSVDRGYNEQLF.

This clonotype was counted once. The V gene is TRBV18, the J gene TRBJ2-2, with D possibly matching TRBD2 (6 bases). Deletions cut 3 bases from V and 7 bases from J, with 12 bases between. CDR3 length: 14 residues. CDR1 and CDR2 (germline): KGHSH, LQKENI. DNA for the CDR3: TGTGCCAGCTCACCGGCCGGGAGAAGCGGGGAGCTGTTTTTT. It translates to CASSPAGRSGELFF.

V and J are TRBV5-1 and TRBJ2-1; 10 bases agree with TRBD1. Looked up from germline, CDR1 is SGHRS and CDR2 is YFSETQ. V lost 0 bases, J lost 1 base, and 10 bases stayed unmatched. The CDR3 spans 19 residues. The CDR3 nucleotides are TGCGCCAGCAGCTTGGCCGGGACAGGGGTTGTCGGGTCCTACAATGAGCAGTTCTTC. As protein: CASSLAGTGVVGSYNEQFF. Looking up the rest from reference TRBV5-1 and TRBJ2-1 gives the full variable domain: KAGVTQTPRYLIKTRGQQVTLSCSPISGHRSVSWYQQTPGQGLQFLFEYFSETQRNKGNFPGRFSGRQFSNSRSEMNVSTLELGDSALYLCASSLAGTGVVGSYNEQFFGPGTRLTVL.

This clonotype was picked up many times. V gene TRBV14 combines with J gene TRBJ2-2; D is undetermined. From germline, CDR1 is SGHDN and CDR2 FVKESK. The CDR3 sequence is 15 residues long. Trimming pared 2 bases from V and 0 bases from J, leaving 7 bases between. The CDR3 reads CASSQPNANTGELFF. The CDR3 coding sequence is TGTGCCAGCAGCCAACCAAATGCGAACACCGGGGAGCTGTTTTTT.

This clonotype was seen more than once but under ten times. The CDR3 spells CASSYSDGGNTEAFF. The CDR3 coding sequence is TGTGCCAGCAGCTACAGCGACGGTGGGAACACTGAAGCTTTCTTT. The chain is built from TRBV11-2 and TRBJ1-1; D remains unclear. Germline V CDR1 and CDR2: SGHAT, FQNNGV. The CDR3 runs to 15 residues. The V end lost 4 bases, the J end lost 1 base, and 13 bases lay between the germline ends.

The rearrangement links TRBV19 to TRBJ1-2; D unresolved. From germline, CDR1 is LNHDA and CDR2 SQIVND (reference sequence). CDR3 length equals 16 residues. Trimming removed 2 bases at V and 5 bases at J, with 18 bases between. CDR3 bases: TGTGCCAGTAGTATAAGGGCGGCACAACTGAAATATGGCTACACCTTC. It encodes CASSIRAAQLKYGYTF.

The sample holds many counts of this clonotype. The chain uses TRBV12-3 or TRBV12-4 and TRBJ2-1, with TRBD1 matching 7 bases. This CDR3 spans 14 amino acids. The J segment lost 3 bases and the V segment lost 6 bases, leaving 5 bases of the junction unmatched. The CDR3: CASRPGGSYNEQFF. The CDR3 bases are TGTGCCAGCAGACCAGGGGGAAGCTACAATGAGCAGTTCTTC.

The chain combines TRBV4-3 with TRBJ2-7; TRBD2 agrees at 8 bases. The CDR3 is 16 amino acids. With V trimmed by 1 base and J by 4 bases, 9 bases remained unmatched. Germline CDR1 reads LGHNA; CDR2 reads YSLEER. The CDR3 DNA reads TGCGCCAGCAGCCAAGGTTTTAGCGGGATTTCGTACGAGCAGTACTTC. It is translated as CASSQGFSGISYEQYF.

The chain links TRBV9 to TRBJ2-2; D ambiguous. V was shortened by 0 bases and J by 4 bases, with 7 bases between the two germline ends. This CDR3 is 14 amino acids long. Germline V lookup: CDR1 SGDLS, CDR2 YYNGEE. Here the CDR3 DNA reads TGTGCCAGCAGCGTAGTGGCAACCACCGGGGAGCTGTTTTTT. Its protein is CASSVVATTGELFF.

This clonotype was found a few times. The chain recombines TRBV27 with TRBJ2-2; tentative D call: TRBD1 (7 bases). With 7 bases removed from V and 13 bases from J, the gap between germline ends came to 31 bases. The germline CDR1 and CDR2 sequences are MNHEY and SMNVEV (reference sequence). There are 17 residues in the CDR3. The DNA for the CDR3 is TGTGCCAGCACCAAAGGAGGAGGGGGCGCCTACTACCATAGGCTGTTTTTT. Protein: CASTKGGGGAYYHRLFF.